The entry that follows covers one T cell receptor beta chain sequence. Its antigen is unidentified. Different DNA sequences within this sample yield the same CDR3. In germline, CDR1 is SGDLS, CDR2 YYNGEE. This CDR3 region has 14 residues. V was cut by 0 bases and J by 0 bases, with 7 bases left in between. The sample comes from a study of shared clonotypes between healthy human individuals. Study conclusions and caveats: Estimated richness was generally greater in naive than memory subsets.

CD45RO-negative, CCR7-positively selected cells formed the naive CD8 fraction, excluding terminally differentiated effector memory CD45RA+ cells. Repertoires were generated with immunoSEQ multiplex PCR, while TCRdb's copy carries only in-frame clones and drops some. The sample consists of 560,000 or so clones, about 96% of them appearing once. Sequencing was performed on naive CD8+ T cells sorted from blood. The gene calls are TRBV9 and TRBJ2-7; D gene ambiguous. This clonotype was obtained from a young woman in good health. In DNA, the CDR3 is TGTGCCAGCAGCGTAGGGGTCAGCTCCTACGAGCAGTACTTC. Translating gives CASSVGVSSYEQYF.